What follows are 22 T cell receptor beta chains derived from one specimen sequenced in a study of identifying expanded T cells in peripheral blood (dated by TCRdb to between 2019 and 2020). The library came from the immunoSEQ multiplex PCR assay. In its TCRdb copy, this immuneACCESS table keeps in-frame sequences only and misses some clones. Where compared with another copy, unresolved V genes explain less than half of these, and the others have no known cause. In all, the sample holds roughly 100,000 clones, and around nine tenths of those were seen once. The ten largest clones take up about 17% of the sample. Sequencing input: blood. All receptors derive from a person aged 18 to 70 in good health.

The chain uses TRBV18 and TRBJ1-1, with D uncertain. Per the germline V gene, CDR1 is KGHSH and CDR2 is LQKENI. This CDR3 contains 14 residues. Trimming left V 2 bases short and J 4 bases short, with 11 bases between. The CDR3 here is CASSPESGLTEAFF. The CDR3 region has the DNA TGTGCCAGCTCACCAGAAAGTGGACTCACTGAAGCTTTCTTT.

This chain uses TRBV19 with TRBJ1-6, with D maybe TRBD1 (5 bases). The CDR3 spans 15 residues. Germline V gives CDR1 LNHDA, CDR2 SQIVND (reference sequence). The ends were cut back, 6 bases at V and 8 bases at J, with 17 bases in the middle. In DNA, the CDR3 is TGTGCCAGTAGCCGAGAAAGGGACTTAGATTCACCCCTCCACTTT. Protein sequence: CASSRERDLDSPLHF.

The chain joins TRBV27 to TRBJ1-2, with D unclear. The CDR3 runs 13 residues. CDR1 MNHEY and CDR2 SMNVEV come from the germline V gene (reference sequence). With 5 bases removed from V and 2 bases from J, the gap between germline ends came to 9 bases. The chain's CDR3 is CASSGKGNYGYTF. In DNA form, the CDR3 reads TGTGCCAGCAGTGGAAAAGGGAACTATGGCTACACCTTC.

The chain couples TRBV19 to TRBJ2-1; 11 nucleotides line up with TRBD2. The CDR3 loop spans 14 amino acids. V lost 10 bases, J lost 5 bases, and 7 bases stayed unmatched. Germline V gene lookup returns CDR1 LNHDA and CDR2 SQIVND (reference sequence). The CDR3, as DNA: TGTGCCATCTCCCCTAGCGGGGGGCACAATGAGCAGTTCTTC. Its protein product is CAISPSGGHNEQFF. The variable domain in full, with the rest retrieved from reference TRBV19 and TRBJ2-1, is DGGITQSPKYLFRKEGQNVTLSCEQNLNHDAMYWYRQDPGQGLRLIYYSQIVNDFQKGDIAEGYSVSREKKESFPLTVTSAQKNPTAFYLCAISPSGGHNEQFFGPGTRLTVL.

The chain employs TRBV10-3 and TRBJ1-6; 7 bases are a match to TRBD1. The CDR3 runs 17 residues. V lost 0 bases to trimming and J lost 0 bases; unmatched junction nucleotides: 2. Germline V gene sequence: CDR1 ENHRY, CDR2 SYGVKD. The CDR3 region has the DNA TGTGCCATCAGTGAGTCGGGACAGAGCTCCTATAATTCACCCCTCCACTTT. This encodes CAISESGQSSYNSPLHF.

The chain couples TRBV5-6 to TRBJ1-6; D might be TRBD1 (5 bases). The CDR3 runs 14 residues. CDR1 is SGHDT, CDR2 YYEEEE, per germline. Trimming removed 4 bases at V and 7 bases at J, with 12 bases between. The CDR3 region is CASSLGTINSPLHF. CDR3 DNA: TGTGCCAGCAGCCTGGGGACTATCAATTCACCCCTCCACTTT.

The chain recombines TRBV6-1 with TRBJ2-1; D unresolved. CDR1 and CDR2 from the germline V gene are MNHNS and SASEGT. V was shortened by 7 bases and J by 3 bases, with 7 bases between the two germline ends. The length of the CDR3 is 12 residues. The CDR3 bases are TGTGCCAGCACCATGAACTACAATGAGCAGTTCTTC. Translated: CASTMNYNEQFF.

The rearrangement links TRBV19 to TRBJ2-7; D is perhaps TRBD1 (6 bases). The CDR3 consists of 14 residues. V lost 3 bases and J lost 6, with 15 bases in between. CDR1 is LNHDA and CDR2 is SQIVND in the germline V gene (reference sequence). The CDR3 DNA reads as TGTGCCAGTAGTATCGGGCAGGGGAGCGGCGAGCAGTACTTC. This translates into CASSIGQGSGEQYF.

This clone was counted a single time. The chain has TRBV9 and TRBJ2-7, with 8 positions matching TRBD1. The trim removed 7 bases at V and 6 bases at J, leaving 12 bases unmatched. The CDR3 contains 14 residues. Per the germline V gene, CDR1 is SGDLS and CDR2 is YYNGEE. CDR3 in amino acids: CASSRPGQGSEQYF. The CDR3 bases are TGTGCCAGCTCCCGCCCAGGACAGGGTAGCGAGCAGTACTTC.

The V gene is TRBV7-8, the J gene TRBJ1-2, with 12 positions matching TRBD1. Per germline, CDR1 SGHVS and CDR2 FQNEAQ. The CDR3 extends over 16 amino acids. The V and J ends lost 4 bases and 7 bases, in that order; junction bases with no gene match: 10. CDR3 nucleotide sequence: TGTGCCAGCAGCTCGTCCCGGGACAGGGGGCCCCGTGGCTACACCTTC. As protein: CASSSSRDRGPRGYTF. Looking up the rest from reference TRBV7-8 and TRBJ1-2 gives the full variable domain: GAGVSQSPRYKVAKRGQDVALRCDPISGHVSLFWYQQALGQGPEFLTYFQNEAQLDKSGLPSDRFFAERPEGSVSTLKIQRTQQEDSAVYLCASSSSRDRGPRGYTFGSGTRLTVV.

Here the CDR3 DNA reads TGTGCCAGCAGCTACGACAGGACTACCTATAATTCACCCCTCCACTTT. Residues: CASSYDRTTYNSPLHF. The V call is TRBV27, the J call TRBJ1-6, with D maybe TRBD1 (6 bases). The CDR3 consists of 16 residues. The germline V and J ends were trimmed by 6 bases and 2 bases, with 14 bases remaining between them. Germline V gene lookup returns CDR1 MNHEY and CDR2 SMNVEV (reference sequence).

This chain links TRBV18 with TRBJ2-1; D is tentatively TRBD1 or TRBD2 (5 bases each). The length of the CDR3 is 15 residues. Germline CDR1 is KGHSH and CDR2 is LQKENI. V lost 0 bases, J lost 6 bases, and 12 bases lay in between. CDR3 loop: CASSPPSRDGNEQFF. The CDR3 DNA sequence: TGTGCCAGCTCACCACCTTCACGGGACGGCAATGAGCAGTTCTTC.

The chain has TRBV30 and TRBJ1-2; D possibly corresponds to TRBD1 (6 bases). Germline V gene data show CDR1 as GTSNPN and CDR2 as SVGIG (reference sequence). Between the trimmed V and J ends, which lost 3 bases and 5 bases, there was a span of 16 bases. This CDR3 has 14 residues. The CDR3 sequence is CAWSPGGGGYGYTF. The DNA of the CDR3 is TGTGCCTGGAGCCCCGGAGGGGGAGGATATGGCTACACCTTC.

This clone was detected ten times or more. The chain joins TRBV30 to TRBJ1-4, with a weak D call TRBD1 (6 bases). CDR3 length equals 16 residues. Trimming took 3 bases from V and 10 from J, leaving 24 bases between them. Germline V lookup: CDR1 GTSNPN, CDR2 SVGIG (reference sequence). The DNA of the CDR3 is TGTGCCTGGAGCAGGACAGAGGGCGCCGCCCGGCCAAAACTGTTTTTT. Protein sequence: CAWSRTEGAARPKLFF.

DNA for the CDR3: TGTGCCAGCAGTCGACCTGTAACAGGGGAATTCGGGGAGCTGTTTTTT. Protein sequence: CASSRPVTGEFGELFF. This chain joins TRBV28 and TRBJ2-2; 7 bases line up with TRBD1. This CDR3 has 16 amino acids. The ends lost 5 bases at V and 7 bases at J; junction bases unmatched: 13. Germline CDR1 MDHEN, CDR2 SYDVKM.

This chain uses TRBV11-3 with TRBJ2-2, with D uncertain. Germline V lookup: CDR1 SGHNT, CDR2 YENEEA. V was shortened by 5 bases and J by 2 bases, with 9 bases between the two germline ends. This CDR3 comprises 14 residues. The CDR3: CASSLTRNTGELFF. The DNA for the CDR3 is TGTGCCAGCAGCCTGACCAGAAACACCGGGGAGCTGTTTTTT. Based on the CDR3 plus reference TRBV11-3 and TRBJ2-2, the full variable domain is EAGVVQSPRYKIIEKKQPVAFWCNPISGHNTLYWYLQNLGQGPELLIRYENEEAVDDSQLPKDRFSAERLKGVDSTLKIQPAELGDSAVYLCASSLTRNTGELFFGEGSRLTVL.

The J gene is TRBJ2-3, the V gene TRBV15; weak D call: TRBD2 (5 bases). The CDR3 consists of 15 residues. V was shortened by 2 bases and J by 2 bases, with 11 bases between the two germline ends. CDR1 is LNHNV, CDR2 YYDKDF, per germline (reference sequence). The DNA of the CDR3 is TGTGCCACCAGCAGATCCCCGGACTTCACAGATACGCAGTATTTT. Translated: CATSRSPDFTDTQYF.

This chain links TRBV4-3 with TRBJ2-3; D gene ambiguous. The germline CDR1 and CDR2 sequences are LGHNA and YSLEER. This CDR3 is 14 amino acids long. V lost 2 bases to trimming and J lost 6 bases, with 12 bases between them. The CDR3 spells CASSQTDGRDTQYF. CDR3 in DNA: TGCGCCAGCAGCCAAACGGACGGTCGGGATACGCAGTATTTT.

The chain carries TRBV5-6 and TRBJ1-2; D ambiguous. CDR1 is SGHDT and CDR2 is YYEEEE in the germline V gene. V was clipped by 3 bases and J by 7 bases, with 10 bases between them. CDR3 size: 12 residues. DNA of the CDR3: TGTGCCAGCAGCTCCGTCCCGGGTGGCTACACCTTC. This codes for CASSSVPGGYTF.

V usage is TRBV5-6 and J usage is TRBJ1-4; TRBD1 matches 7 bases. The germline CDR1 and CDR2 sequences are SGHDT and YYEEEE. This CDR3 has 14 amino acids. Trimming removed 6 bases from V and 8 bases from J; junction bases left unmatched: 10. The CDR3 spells CASIKGAPGEKLFF. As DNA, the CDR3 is TGTGCCAGCATAAAGGGGGCACCAGGGGAAAAACTGTTTTTT. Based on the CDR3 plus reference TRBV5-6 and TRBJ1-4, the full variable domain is DAGVTQSPTHLIKTRGQQVTLRCSPKSGHDTVSWYQQALGQGPQFIFQYYEEEERQRGNFPDRFSGHQFPNYSSELNVNALLLGDSALYLCASIKGAPGEKLFFGSGTQLSVL.

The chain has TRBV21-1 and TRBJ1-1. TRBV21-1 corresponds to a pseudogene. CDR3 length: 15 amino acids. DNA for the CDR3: TGTGCCAGCAGCAAAGGGACCAGGGGGGGCACTGAAGCTTTCTTT. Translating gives CASSKGTRGGTEAFF.

The CDR3: CASSVGGSNYGYTF. CDR3 sequence (DNA): TGTGCCAGCAGCGTAGGTGGCAGTAACTATGGCTACACCTTC. This chain uses TRBV9 with TRBJ1-2; D is unclear. The CDR3 runs 14 residues. CDR1 and CDR2 (germline): SGDLS, YYNGEE. The V and J ends lost 0 bases and 1 base respectively, with 7 bases between them.